Below, 4 T cell receptor beta chains from the same sample are listed, as sequenced in a study of PD-1 blockade in classical Hodgkin lymphoma. Libraries were prepared by immunoSEQ multiplex PCR; TCRdb keeps only in-frame clonotypes and omits some of them. The data hold about 21,000 clones, with around 83% observed a single time. Time point of the sample: cycle 4 day 1 (C4D1), after six to seven weeks of nivolumab. Brentuximab vedotin exposure varied among the patients, all of whom had relapsed after autologous stem cell transplantation. The sequencing used peripheral blood mononuclear cells (PBMCs), collected before the fourth cycle of nivolumab. All receptors come from a human donor with classical Hodgkin lymphoma.

The V and J genes are TRBV9 and TRBJ1-2, with 9 bases matching TRBD1. The V and J ends lost 3 bases and 4 bases, in that order; junction bases with no gene match: 7. The CDR3 totals 15 residues. Germline V gene data show CDR1 as SGDLS and CDR2 as YYNGEE. This CDR3 is CASSDDTGGSYGYTF. DNA of the CDR3: TGTGCCAGCAGCGACGACACAGGGGGCAGCTATGGCTACACCTTC. Drawing the rest from reference TRBV9 and TRBJ1-2, the complete variable domain is DSGVTQTPKHLITATGQRVTLRCSPRSGDLSVYWYQQSLDQGLQFLIQYYNGEERAKGNILERFSAQQFPDLHSELNLSSLELGDSALYFCASSDDTGGSYGYTFGSGTRLTVV.

The chain links TRBV7-2 to TRBJ1-5; maybe TRBD1 (5 bases). This CDR3 spans 18 amino acids. Between the trimmed V and J ends, which lost 3 bases and 0 bases, there was a span of 18 bases. The germline V gene encodes CDR1 SGHTA and CDR2 FQGNSA. CDR3 amino acids: CASSLWGRTAFSNQPQHF. The CDR3, as DNA: TGTGCCAGCAGCTTGTGGGGACGGACCGCCTTTAGCAATCAGCCCCAGCATTTT.

The rearrangement uses TRBV6-6 and TRBJ2-7; D gene unclear. V was clipped by 1 base and J by 3 bases, with 13 bases between them. This CDR3 has 15 residues. The germline gives CDR1 MNHNY, CDR2 SVGAGI (reference sequence). In nucleotides, the CDR3 is TGTGCCAGCAGTTACTTCGTTGGCCAGTTCTACGAGCAGTACTTC. It encodes CASSYFVGQFYEQYF.

This clone has only one observation. CDR3 sequence: CASRRGTGNTEAFF. The CDR3 DNA is TGTGCCAGCAGGCGCGGGACAGGGAACACTGAAGCTTTCTTT. The V and J genes are TRBV6-5 and TRBJ1-1, with TRBD1 identical over 8 bases. Germline V gives CDR1 MNHEY, CDR2 SVGAGI. The CDR3 length is 14 residues. V shed 6 bases, J shed 1 base, and the junction held 4 bases outside the gene matches.